The rows below give T cell receptor beta chains drawn from one sample of a study of cytomegalovirus exposure and HLA in healthy donors. TCRdb's table, derived via immunoSEQ multiplex PCR, lists solely in-frame clones and lacks some. The sample has a few hundred thousand clones, about 80% seen once. The source material was PBMCs. The receptor source for this set is a girl aged 5 to 17 in good health and CMV-seronegative. CDR3s include the opening cysteine and the closing phenylalanine or tryptophan. D genes are given only for firm matches. Clone size is given for some rows only: seen once, a few or many times, or a class if the clone is expanded.

D: .
J: TRBJ2-1
size: .
V: TRBV7-3
DNA: TGTGCCAGCAGCCCATCCAGGGCGAGCTCCTACAATGAGCAGTTCTTC
CDR3: CASSPSRASSYNEQFF

D: TRBD2
J: TRBJ2-1
size: .
V: TRBV9
DNA: TGTGCCAGCAGCACGATGACTAGCGGTCTCTACAATGAGCAGTTCTTC
CDR3: CASSTMTSGLYNEQFF

D: TRBD1
J: TRBJ1-5
size: few
V: TRBV19
DNA: TGTGCCAGTAGTCACCCGGGACAGGGAGGGTACAATCAGCCCCAGCATTTT
CDR3: CASSHPGQGGYNQPQHF

D: .
J: TRBJ2-3
size: .
V: TRBV2
DNA: TGTGCCAGCAGTGGCTCGCTAAGCACAGATACGCAGTATTTT
CDR3: CASSGSLSTDTQYF

D: .
J: TRBJ2-2
size: .
V: TRBV11-2
DNA: TGTGCCAGCGGCGATGGTAAACAGCCGAACACCGGGGAGCTGTTTTTT
CDR3: CASGDGKQPNTGELFF

D: .
J: TRBJ1-1
size: .
V: TRBV19
DNA: TGTGCCAGTAGTATAGTTTGGGAGTACACTGAAGCTTTCTTT
CDR3: CASSIVWEYTEAFF

D: TRBD1
J: TRBJ1-3
size: .
V: TRBV9
DNA: TGTGCCAGCAGCGTAGTGGGACAGGGAGGAAACACCATATATTTT
CDR3: CASSVVGQGGNTIYF

D: .
J: TRBJ1-1
size: .
V: TRBV14
DNA: TGTGCCAGCAGCCAAGAACCCCCGGGAACTGAAGCTTTCTTT
CDR3: CASSQEPPGTEAFF

D: .
J: TRBJ2-7
size: few
V: TRBV6-5
DNA: TGTGCCAGCAGTCCTCCGGGGGCCTACGAGCAGTACTTC
CDR3: CASSPPGAYEQYF

D: TRBD2
J: TRBJ2-3
size: .
V: TRBV7-2
DNA: TGTGCCAGCAGCTTATGGCTAGCGGGATTCACAGATACGCAGTATTTT
CDR3: CASSLWLAGFTDTQYF

D: TRBD2
J: TRBJ2-7
size: .
V: TRBV19
DNA: TGTGCCAGTAGTACCGCCCGAGGGGAGGCGGGAGGCTCCTACGAGCAGTACTTC
CDR3: CASSTARGEAGGSYEQYF

D: TRBD1
J: TRBJ2-5
size: .
V: TRBV7-9
DNA: TGTGCCAGCAGCCCAGCTGGGACAGGTTTGGACCAAGAGACCCAGTACTTC
CDR3: CASSPAGTGLDQETQYF

D: TRBD2
J: TRBJ2-3
size: .
V: TRBV27
DNA: TGTGCCAGCAGTCCAAAGCGGGGGGCGAACACAGATACGCAGTATTTT
CDR3: CASSPKRGANTDTQYF

D: TRBD2
J: TRBJ2-5
size: .
V: TRBV7-2
DNA: TGTGCCAGCAGCTCCGGAACTAGGACTAGGCAATTTCAAGAGACCCAGTACTTC
CDR3: CASSSGTRTRQFQETQYF

D: .
J: TRBJ2-3
size: .
V: TRBV29-1
DNA: TGCAGCGTTGACGGACGGGGGACAGATACGCAGTATTTT
CDR3: CSVDGRGTDTQYF

D: TRBD1
J: TRBJ1-4
size: .
V: TRBV4-1
DNA: TGCGCCAGCAGCCATGGGGACAGGGTTGATGAAAAACTGTTTTTT
CDR3: CASSHGDRVDEKLFF

D: TRBD1
J: TRBJ2-7
size: .
V: TRBV6-1
DNA: TGTGCCAGCAGAACACAGGGGGAGATCTACGAGCAGTACTTC
CDR3: CASRTQGEIYEQYF

D: .
J: TRBJ2-2
size: .
V: TRBV7-2
DNA: TGTGCCAGCAGCTTATGGAGAACGAACACCGGGGAGCTGTTTTTT
CDR3: CASSLWRTNTGELFF

D: .
J: TRBJ2-1
size: once
V: TRBV15
DNA: TGTGCCACCAGCAGAGATTATCAGGTACACAATGAGCAGTTCTTC
CDR3: CATSRDYQVHNEQFF

D: .
J: TRBJ2-3
size: once
V: TRBV28
DNA: TGTGCCAGCAGTTCCGTGTCAGATACGCAGTATTTT
CDR3: CASSSVSDTQYF

D: TRBD2
J: TRBJ2-1
size: .
V: TRBV18
DNA: TGTGCCAGCTCACCCGCCGGGACTAGCGGGGGATACAATGAGCAGTTCTTC
CDR3: CASSPAGTSGGYNEQFF

D: TRBD1
J: TRBJ2-1
size: .
V: TRBV14
DNA: TGTGCCAGCAGCCTAGGGCAGGGGGCGGGCAATGAGCAGTTCTTC
CDR3: CASSLGQGAGNEQFF